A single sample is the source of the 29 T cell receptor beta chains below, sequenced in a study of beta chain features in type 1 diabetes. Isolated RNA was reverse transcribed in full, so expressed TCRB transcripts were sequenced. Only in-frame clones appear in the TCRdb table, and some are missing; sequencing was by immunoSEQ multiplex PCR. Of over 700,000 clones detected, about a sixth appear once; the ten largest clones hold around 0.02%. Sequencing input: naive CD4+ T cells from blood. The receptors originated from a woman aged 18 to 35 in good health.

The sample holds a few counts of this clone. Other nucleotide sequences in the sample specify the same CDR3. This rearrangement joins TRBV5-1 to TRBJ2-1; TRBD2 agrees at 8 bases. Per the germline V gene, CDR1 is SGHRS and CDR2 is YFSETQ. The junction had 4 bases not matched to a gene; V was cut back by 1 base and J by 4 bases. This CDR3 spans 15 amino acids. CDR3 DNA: TGCGCCAGCAGCTTGACTAGCGGAGCTTACAATGAGCAGTTCTTC. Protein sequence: CASSLTSGAYNEQFF. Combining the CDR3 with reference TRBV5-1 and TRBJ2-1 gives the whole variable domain KAGVTQTPRYLIKTRGQQVTLSCSPISGHRSVSWYQQTPGQGLQFLFEYFSETQRNKGNFPGRFSGRQFSNSRSEMNVSTLELGDSALYLCASSLTSGAYNEQFFGPGTRLTVL.

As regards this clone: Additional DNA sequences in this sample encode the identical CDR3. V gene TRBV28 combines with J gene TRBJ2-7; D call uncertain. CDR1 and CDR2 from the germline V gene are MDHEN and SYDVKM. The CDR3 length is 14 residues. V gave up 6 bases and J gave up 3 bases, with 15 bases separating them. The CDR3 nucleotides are TGTGCCAGCAGCCCTGGCGGATCTCTCTACGAGCAGTACTTC. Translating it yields CASSPGGSLYEQYF. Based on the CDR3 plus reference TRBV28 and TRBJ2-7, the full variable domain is DVKVTQSSRYLVKRTGEKVFLECVQDMDHENMFWYRQDPGLGLRLIYFSYDVKMKEKGDIPEGYSVSREKKERFSLILESASTNQTSMYLCASSPGGSLYEQYFGPGTRLTVT.

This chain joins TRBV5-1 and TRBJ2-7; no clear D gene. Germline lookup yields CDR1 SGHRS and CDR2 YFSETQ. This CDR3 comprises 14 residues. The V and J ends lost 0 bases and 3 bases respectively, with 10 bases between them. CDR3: CASSLAGQNYEQYF. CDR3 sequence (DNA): TGCGCCAGCAGCTTGGCCGGCCAGAACTACGAGCAGTACTTC.

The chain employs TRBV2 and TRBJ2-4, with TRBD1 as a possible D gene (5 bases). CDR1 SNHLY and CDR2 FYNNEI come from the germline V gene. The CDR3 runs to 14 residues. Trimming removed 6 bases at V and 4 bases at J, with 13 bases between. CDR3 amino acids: CASSWTILKNIQYF. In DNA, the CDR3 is TGTGCCAGCAGCTGGACAATCTTGAAAAACATTCAGTACTTC.

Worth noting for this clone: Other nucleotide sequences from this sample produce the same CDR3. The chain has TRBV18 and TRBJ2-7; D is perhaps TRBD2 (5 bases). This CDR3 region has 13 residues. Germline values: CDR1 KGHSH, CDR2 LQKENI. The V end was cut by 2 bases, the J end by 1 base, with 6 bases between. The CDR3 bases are TGTGCCAGCTCACCAGGACTTTCCTACGAGCAGTACTTC. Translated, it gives CASSPGLSYEQYF.

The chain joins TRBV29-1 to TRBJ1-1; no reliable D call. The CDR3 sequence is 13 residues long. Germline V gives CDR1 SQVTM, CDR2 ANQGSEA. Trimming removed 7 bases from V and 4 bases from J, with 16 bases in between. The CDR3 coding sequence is TGCAGCGCTGATGCAGCAATGGGCACTGAAGCTTTCTTT. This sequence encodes CSADAAMGTEAFF.

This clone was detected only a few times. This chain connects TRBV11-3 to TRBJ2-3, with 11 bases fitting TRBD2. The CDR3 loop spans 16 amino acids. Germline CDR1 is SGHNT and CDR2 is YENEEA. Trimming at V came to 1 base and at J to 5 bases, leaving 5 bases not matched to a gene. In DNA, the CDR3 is TGTGCCAGCAGCTTAGTGGATAGCGGGAGGGGAGATACGCAGTATTTT. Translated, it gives CASSLVDSGRGDTQYF.

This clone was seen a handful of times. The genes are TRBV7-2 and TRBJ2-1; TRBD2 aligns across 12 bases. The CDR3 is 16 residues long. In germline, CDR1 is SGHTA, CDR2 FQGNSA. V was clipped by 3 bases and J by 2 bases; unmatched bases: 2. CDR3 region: CASSLRTSGAYNEQFF. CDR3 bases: TGTGCCAGCAGCTTGCGGACTAGCGGGGCCTACAATGAGCAGTTCTTC.

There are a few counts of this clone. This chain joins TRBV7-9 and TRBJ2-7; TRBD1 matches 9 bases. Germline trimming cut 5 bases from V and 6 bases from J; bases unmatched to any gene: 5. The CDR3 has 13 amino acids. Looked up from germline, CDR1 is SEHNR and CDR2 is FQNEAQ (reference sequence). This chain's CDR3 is CASSRGQGREQYF. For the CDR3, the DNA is TGTGCCAGCAGCCGGGGACAGGGCCGCGAGCAGTACTTC.

DNA of the CDR3: TGCGCCAGCAGCTTGGCCACCACGGGGGATCCCCCCACAGATACGCAGTATTTT. This translates into CASSLATTGDPPTDTQYF. The chain is built from TRBV5-1 and TRBJ2-3; maybe TRBD2 (6 bases). In germline, CDR1 is SGHRS, CDR2 YFSETQ. The CDR3 is 18 residues long. Deletions cut 0 bases from V and 2 bases from J, with 19 bases between.

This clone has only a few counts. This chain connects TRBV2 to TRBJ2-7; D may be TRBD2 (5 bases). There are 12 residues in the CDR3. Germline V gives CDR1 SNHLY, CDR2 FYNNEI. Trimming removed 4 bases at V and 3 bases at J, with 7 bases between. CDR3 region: CASSGRNYEQYF. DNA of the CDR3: TGTGCCAGCAGTGGGAGGAACTACGAGCAGTACTTC.

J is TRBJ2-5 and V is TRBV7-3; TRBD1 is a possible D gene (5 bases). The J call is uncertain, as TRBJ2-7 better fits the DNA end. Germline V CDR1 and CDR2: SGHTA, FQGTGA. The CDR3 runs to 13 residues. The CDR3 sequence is CASSQSQGYEQYF. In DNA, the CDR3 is TGTGCCAGCAGCCAAAGCCAGGGTTACGAGCAGTACTTC.

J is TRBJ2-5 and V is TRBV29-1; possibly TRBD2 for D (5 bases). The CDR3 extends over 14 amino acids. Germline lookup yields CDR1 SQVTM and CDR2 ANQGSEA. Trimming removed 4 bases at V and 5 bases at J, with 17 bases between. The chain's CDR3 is CSVAHSGPGETQYF. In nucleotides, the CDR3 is TGCAGCGTTGCACACTCAGGTCCGGGGGAGACCCAGTACTTC.

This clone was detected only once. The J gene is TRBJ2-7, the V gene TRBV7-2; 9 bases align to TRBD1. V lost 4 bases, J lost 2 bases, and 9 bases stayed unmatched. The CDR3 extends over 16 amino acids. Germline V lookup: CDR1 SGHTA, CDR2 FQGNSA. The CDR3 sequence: CASSSRAGQGTYEQYF. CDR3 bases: TGTGCCAGCAGCTCCCGCGCAGGACAGGGGACCTACGAGCAGTACTTC.

In DNA form, the CDR3 reads TGTGCCGGATGTAATGAAAAACTGTTTTTT. Translation gives CAGCNEKLFF. V is TRBV6-5 and J is TRBJ1-4; D gene uncertain. V lost 11 bases to trimming and J lost 4 bases, with 5 bases between them. The CDR3 contains 10 residues. The germline CDR1 and CDR2 sequences are MNHEY and SVGAGI.

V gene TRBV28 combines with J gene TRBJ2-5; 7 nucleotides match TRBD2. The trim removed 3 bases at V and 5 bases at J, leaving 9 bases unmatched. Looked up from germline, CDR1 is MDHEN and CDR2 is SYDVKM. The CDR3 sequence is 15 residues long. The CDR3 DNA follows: TGTGCCAGCAGTTTTCGAGGGAGGGCGGGGGAGACCCAGTACTTC. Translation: CASSFRGRAGETQYF.

The CDR3 DNA reads TGCAGTGCTGGCCCTGGGGAGCAGTACTTC. It yields the protein CSAGPGEQYF. The chain uses TRBV20-1 and TRBJ2-7; D uncertain. The ends were cut back, 5 bases at V and 7 bases at J, with 9 bases in the middle. Germline lookup yields CDR1 DFQATT and CDR2 SNEGSKA (reference sequence). CDR3 length: 10 residues.

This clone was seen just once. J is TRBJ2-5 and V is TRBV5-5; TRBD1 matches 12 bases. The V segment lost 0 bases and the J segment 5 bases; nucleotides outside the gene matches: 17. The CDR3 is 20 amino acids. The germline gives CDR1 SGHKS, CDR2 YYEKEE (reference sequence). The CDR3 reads CASSLEGQGASGLEEETQYF. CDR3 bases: TGTGCCAGCAGCTTGGAGGGACAGGGGGCGTCTGGTTTGGAGGAGGAGACCCAGTACTTC.

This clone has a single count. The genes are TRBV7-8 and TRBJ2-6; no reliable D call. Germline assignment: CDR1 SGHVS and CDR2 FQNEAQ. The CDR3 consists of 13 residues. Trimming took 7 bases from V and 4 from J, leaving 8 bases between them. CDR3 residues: CASKVRGANVLTF. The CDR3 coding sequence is TGTGCCAGCAAGGTACGGGGGGCCAACGTCCTGACTTTC.

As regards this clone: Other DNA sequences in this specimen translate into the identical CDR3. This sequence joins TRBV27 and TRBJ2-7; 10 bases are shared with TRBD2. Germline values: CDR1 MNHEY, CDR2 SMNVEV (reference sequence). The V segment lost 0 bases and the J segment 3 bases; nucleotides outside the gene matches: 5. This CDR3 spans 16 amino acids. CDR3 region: CASSLSSAGGRYEQYF. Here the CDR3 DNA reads TGTGCCAGCAGTTTATCCTCAGCGGGAGGGCGCTACGAGCAGTACTTC.

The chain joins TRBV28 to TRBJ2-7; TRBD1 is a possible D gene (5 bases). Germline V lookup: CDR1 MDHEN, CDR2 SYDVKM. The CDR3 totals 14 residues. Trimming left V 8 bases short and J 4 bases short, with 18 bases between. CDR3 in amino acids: CASRTYRNSYEQYF. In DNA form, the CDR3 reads TGTGCCAGCCGTACGTACAGGAATTCTTACGAGCAGTACTTC.

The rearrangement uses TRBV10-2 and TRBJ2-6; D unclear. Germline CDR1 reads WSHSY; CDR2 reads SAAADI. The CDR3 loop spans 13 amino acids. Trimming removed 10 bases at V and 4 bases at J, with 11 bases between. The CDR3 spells CATIPPGANVLTF. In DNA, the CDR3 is TGCGCCACCATTCCCCCCGGGGCCAACGTCCTGACTTTC.

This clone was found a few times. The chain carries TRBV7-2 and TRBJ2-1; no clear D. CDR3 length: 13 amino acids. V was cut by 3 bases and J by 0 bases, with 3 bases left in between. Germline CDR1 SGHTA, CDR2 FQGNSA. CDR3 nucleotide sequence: TGTGCCAGCAGCTTCGACTCCTACAATGAGCAGTTCTTC. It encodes CASSFDSYNEQFF.

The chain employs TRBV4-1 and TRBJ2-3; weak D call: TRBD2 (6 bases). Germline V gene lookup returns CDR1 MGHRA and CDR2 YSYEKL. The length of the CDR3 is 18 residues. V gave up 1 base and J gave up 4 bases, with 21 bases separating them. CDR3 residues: CASSQVLGLGGEADTQYF. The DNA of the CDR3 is TGCGCCAGCAGCCAAGTGCTGGGGCTTGGAGGGGAGGCAGATACGCAGTATTTT.

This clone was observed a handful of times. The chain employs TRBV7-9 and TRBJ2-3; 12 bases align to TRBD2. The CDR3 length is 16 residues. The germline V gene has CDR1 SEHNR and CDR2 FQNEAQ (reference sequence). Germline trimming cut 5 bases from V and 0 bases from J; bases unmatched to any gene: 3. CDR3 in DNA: TGTGCCAGCAGCAAGGGGACTAGCGGGAGCACAGATACGCAGTATTTT. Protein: CASSKGTSGSTDTQYF. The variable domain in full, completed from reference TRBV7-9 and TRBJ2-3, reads DTGVSQNPRHKITKRGQNVTFRCDPISEHNRLYWYRQTLGQGPEFLTYFQNEAQLEKSRLLSDRFSAERPKGSFSTLEIQRTEQGDSAMYLCASSKGTSGSTDTQYFGPGTRLTVL.

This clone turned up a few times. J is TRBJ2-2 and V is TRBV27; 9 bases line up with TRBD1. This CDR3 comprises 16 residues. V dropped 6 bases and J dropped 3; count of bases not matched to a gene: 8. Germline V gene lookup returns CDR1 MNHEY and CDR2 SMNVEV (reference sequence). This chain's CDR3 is CASRGQGWADTGELFF. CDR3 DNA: TGTGCCAGCAGGGGACAGGGTTGGGCGGACACCGGGGAGCTGTTTTTT.

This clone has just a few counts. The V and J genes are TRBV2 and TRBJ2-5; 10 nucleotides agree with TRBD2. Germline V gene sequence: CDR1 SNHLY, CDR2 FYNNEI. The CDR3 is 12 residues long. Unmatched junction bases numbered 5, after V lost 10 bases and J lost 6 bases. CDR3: CATTSGIKTQYF. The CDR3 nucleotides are TGTGCCACCACTAGCGGGATTAAGACCCAGTACTTC.

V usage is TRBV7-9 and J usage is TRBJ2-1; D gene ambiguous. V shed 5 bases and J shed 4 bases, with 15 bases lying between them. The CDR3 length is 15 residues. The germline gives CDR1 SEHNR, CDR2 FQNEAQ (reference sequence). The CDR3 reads CASSRMWDRYNEQFF. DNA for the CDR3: TGTGCCAGCAGCCGAATGTGGGATCGGTACAATGAGCAGTTCTTC.

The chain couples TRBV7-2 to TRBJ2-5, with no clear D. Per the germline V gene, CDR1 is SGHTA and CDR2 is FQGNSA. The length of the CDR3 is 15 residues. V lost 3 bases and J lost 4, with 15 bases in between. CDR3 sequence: CASSFGYISRETQYF. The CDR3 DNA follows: TGTGCCAGCAGCTTTGGGTACATTTCGCGAGAGACCCAGTACTTC.